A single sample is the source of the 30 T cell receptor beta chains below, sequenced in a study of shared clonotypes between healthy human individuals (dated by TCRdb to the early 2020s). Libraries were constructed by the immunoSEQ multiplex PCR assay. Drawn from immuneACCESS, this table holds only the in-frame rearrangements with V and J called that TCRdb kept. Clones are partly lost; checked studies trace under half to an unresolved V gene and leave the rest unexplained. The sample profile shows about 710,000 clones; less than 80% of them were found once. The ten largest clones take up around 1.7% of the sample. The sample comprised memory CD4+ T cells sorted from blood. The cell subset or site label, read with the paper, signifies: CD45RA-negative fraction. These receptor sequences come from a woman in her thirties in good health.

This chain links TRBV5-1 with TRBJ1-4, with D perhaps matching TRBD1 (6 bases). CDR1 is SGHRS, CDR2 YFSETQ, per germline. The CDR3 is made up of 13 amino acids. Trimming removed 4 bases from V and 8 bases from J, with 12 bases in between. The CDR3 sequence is CASSRNREEKLFF. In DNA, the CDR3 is TGCGCCAGCAGCCGAAACAGGGAAGAAAAACTGTTTTTT.

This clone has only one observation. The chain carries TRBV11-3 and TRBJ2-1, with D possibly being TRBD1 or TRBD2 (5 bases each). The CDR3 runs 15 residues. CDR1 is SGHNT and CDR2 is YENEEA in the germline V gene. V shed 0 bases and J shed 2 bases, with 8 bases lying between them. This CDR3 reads CASSLDPGPYNEQFF. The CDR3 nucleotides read TGTGCCAGCAGCTTAGATCCGGGACCCTACAATGAGCAGTTCTTC.

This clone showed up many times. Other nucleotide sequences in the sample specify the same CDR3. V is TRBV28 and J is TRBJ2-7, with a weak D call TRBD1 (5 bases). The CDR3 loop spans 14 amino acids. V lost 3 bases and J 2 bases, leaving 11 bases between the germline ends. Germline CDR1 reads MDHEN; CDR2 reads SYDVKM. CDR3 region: CASSFLQGPYEQYF. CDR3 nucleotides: TGTGCCAGCAGTTTTTTGCAGGGTCCCTACGAGCAGTACTTC.

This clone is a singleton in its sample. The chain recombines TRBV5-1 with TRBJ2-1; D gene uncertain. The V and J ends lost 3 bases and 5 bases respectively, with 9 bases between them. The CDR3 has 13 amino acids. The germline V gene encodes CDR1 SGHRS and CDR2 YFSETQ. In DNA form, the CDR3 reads TGCGCCAGCAGCTGGAAGCTCGACAATGAGCAGTTCTTC. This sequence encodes CASSWKLDNEQFF.

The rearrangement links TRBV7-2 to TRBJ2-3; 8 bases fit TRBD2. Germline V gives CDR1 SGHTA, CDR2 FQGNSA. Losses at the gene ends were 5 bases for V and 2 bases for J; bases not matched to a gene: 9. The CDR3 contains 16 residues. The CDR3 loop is CASSSRSSGFTDTQYF. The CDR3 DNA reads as TGTGCCAGCAGCAGCCGCTCTAGCGGGTTCACAGATACGCAGTATTTT.

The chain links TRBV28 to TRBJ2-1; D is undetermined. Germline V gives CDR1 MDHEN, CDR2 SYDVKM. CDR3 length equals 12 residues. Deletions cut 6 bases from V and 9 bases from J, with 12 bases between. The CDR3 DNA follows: TGTGCCAGCAGCCCGGGCTGGGGTGAGCAGTTCTTC. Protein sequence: CASSPGWGEQFF.

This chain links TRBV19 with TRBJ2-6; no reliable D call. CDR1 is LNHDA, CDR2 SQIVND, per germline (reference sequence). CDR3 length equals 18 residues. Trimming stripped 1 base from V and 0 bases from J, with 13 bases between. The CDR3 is CASSIAHQLRSGANVLTF. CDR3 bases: TGTGCCAGTAGTATAGCCCATCAATTACGCTCTGGGGCCAACGTCCTGACTTTC.

The CDR3, as DNA: TGCAGCGTTGTGACGGATCCTATAGGCACAGATACGCAGTATTTT. This gives the protein CSVVTDPIGTDTQYF. The chain has TRBV29-1 and TRBJ2-3; D not certain. The CDR3 spans 15 residues. The germline V gene encodes CDR1 SQVTM and CDR2 ANQGSEA. Between the trimmed V and J ends, which lost 4 bases and 1 base, there was a span of 15 bases.

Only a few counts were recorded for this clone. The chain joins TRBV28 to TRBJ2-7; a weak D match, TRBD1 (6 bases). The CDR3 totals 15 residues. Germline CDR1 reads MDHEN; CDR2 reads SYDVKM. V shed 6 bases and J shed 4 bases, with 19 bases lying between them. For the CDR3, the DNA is TGTGCCAGCAGACCTGGGGCAGGGGAAGCGTACGAGCAGTACTTC. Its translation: CASRPGAGEAYEQYF.

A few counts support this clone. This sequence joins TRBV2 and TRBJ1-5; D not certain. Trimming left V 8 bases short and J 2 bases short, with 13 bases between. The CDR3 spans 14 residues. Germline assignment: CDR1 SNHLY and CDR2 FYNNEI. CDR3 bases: TGTGCCAGCGCTAACCAAGAGCGCAATCAGCCCCAGCATTTT. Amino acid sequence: CASANQERNQPQHF. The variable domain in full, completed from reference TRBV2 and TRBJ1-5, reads EPEVTQTPSHQVTQMGQEVILRCVPISNHLYFYWYRQILGQKVEFLVSFYNNEISEKSEIFDDQFSVERPDGSNFTLKIRSTKLEDSAMYFCASANQERNQPQHFGDGTRLSIL.

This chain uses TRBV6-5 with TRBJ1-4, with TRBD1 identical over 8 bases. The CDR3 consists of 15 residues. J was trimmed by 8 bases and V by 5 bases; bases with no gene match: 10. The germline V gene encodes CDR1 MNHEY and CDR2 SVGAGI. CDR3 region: CASSILGQGGEKLFF. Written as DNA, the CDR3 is TGTGCCAGCAGTATACTCGGACAGGGAGGGGAAAAACTGTTTTTT.

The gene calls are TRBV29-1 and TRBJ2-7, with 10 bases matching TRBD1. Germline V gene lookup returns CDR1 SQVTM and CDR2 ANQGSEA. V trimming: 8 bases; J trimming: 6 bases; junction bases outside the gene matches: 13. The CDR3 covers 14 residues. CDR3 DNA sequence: TGCAGCTATCGGGTATATCGGGACAGGGGCGAGCAGTACTTC. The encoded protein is CSYRVYRDRGEQYF.

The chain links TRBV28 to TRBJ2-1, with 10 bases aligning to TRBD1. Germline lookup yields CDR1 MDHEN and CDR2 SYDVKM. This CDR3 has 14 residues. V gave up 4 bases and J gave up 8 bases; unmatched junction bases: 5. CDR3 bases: TGTGCCAGCAGTTCAGGGACAGGGGCCGATGAGCAGTTCTTC. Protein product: CASSSGTGADEQFF.

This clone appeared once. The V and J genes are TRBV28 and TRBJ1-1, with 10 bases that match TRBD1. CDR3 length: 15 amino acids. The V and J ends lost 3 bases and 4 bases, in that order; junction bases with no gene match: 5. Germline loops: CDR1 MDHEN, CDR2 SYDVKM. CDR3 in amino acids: CASSLRQGAGTEAFF. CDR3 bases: TGTGCCAGCAGTTTGCGACAGGGGGCGGGCACTGAAGCTTTCTTT.

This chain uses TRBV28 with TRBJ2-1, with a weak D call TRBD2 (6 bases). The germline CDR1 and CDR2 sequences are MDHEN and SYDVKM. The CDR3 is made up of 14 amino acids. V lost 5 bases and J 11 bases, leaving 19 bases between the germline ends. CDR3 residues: CASSDTGTLNQQFF. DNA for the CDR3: TGTGCCAGCAGTGACACCGGGACTCTAAATCAGCAGTTCTTC.

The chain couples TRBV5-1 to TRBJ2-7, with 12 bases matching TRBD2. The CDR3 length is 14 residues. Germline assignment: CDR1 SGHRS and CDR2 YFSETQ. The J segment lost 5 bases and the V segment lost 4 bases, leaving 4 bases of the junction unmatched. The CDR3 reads CASSPGLAGDEQYF. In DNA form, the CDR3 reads TGCGCCAGCAGCCCGGGACTAGCGGGTGACGAGCAGTACTTC.

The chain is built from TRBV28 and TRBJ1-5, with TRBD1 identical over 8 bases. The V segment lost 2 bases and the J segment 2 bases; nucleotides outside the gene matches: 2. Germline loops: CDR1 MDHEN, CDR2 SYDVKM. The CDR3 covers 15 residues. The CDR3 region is CASSLPGQGNQPQHF. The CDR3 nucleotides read TGTGCCAGCAGTTTACCGGGACAGGGCAATCAGCCCCAGCATTTT.

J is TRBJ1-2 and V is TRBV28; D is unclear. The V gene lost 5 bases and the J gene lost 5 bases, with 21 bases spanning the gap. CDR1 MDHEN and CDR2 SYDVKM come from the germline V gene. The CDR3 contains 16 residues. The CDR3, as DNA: TGTGCCAGCAGTACAGATTCCGGAGGGCTATATTATGGCTACACCTTC. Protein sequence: CASSTDSGGLYYGYTF.

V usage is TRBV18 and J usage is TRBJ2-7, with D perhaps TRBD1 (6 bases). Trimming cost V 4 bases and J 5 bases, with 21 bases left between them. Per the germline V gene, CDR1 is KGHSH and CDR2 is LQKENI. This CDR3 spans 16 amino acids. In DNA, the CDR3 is TGTGCCAGCTCACTAACAGGGTTATCGGCCTTAGACGAGCAGTACTTC. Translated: CASSLTGLSALDEQYF.

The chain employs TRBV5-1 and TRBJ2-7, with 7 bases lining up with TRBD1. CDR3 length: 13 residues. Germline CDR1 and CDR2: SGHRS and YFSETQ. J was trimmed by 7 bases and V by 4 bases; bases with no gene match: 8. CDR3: CASSKDAQGEQYF. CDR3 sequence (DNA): TGCGCCAGCAGCAAGGACGCACAGGGGGAGCAGTACTTC.

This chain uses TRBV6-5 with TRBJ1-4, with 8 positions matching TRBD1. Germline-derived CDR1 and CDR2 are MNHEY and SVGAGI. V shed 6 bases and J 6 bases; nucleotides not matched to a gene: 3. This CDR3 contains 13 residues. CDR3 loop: CASRRTGHEKLFF. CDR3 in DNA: TGTGCCAGCAGAAGGACAGGGCATGAAAAACTGTTTTTT.

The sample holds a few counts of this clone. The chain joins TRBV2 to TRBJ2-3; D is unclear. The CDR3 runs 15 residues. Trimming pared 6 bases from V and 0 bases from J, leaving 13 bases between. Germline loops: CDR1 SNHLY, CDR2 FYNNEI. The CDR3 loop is CASSALGRSTDTQYF. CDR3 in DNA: TGTGCCAGCAGCGCCCTCGGCCGTAGCACAGATACGCAGTATTTT.

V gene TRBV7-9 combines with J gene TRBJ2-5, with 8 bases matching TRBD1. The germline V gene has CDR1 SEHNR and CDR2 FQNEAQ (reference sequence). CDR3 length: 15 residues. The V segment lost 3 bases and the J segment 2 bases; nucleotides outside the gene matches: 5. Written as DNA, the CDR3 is TGTGCCAGCAGCTTCACAGGACAGGGACAAGAGACCCAGTACTTC. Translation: CASSFTGQGQETQYF.

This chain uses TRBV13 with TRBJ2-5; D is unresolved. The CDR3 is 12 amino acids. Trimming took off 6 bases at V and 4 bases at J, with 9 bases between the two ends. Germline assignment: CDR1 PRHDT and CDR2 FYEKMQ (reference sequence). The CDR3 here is CASSGWGETQYF. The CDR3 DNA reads TGTGCCAGCAGTGGTTGGGGAGAGACCCAGTACTTC.

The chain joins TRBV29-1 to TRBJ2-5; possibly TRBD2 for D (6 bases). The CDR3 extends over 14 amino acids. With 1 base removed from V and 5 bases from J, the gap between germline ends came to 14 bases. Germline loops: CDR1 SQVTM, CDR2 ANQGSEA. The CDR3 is CSVEGGNELETQYF. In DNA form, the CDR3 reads TGCAGCGTTGAAGGCGGGAATGAATTGGAGACCCAGTACTTC.

The CDR3 region has the DNA TGTGCCAGCTCAACCGAGACAGGGAGCAATCAGCCCCAGCATTTT. Translating gives CASSTETGSNQPQHF. The chain couples TRBV18 to TRBJ1-5; the match to TRBD1 covers 7 bases. V dropped 5 bases and J dropped 1; count of bases not matched to a gene: 5. The CDR3 has 15 amino acids. The germline gives CDR1 KGHSH, CDR2 LQKENI.

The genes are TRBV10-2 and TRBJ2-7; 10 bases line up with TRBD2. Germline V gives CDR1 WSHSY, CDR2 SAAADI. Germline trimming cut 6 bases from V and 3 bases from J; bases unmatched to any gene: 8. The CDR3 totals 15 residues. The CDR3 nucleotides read TGCGCCAGCAGAGGCGTAGCGGGAGGTGACTACGAGCAGTACTTC. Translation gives CASRGVAGGDYEQYF.

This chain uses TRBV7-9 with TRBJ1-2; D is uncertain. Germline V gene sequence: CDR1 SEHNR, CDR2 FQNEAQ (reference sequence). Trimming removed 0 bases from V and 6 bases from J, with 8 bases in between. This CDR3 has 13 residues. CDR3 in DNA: TGTGCCAGCAGCTTAGCAGGTTCTGATGGCTACACCTTC. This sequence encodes CASSLAGSDGYTF.

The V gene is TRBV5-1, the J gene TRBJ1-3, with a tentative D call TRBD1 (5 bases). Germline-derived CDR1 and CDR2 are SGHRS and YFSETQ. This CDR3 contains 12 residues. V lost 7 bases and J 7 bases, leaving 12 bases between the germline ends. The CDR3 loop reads CASSGTDNTIYF. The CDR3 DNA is TGCGCCAGCTCCGGGACTGACAACACCATATATTTT.

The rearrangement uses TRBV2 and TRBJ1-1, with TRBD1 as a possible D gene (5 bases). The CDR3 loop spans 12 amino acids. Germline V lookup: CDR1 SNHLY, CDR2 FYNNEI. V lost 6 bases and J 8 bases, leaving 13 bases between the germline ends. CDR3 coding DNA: TGTGCCAGCAGAGCCCTAAGGACAGAAGCTTTCTTT. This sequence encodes CASRALRTEAFF. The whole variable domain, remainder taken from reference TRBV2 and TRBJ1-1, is EPEVTQTPSHQVTQMGQEVILRCVPISNHLYFYWYRQILGQKVEFLVSFYNNEISEKSEIFDDQFSVERPDGSNFTLKIRSTKLEDSAMYFCASRALRTEAFFGQGTRLTVV.